These T cell receptor beta chains were read from a single sample in a study of CD8+ T cells in alopecia areata. The method was immunoSEQ multiplex PCR; TCRdb's version includes in-frame clones alone and lacks a portion of them. The table includes 80,000 to 100,000 clones, nearly 45% detected once. The sequencing input was CD4+ T cells sorted from blood. The receptors were sampled from a human donor with alopecia areata. Each CDR3 is given without its conserved first and last residue. A D gene is named only where the DNA matches it firmly. Not all rows give a size; the values are once, few, many and, for expanded clones, a class.

D gene	V gene	J gene	clone size	CDR3 protein
TRBD2	TRBV28	TRBJ2-1	NA	ASSHSLAGVGEQF
NA	TRBV30	TRBJ1-1	once	AWSARRINTEAF
NA	TRBV2	TRBJ2-7	NA	ASRVATHEQY
NA	TRBV29-1	TRBJ2-7	NA	SVDSSIGYEQY
NA	TRBV28	TRBJ1-4	NA	ASHGTANEKLF
NA	TRBV4-1	TRBJ2-5	NA	ASSQDPTGAETQY
TRBD2	TRBV11-2	TRBJ2-1	NA	ASSLAGDYNEQF
NA	TRBV28	TRBJ2-1	NA	ASSSYNEQF
TRBD2	TRBV19	TRBJ2-1	few	ASAQDRLGGSKHEQF
NA	TRBV29-1	TRBJ2-4	few	SVRDNPTPNIQY
NA	TRBV5-1	TRBJ2-3	once	ASRWRGVGDTQY
NA	TRBV30	TRBJ2-7	NA	AWSRSAYEQY
NA	TRBV28	TRBJ2-5	NA	ASSLEGPETQY
NA	TRBV29-1	TRBJ1-6	NA	SALDGTWSPLH
NA	TRBV5-1	TRBJ2-1	NA	ASRRESSYNEQF
TRBD1	TRBV30	TRBJ1-1	NA	AWRKDRKTSEAF
NA	TRBV5-1	TRBJ2-6	NA	ASRELQGGASGANVLT
TRBD1	TRBV7-9	TRBJ2-1	medium-sized	ASSFRTGMSYNEQF